This is a list of T cell receptor beta chains from one sample in a study of human T cells and chemical hapten exposure. TCRdb reprocessed the 5' RACE reads via MiXCR and lists one record per CDR3 protein. This table holds about 140,000 distinct CDR3 sequences, around 4% found once. The source is a female donor in good health. Both conserved end residues are part of each CDR3. D genes are given only for firm matches. Not all rows give a size; the values are once, few, many and, for expanded clones, a class.

cdr3_nt	cdr3_aa	d_call	v_call	j_call	clone_size
TGTGCCAGCAGATACAGGTTCTCGCGTCTTGAGCAGTTCTTC	CASRYRFSRLEQFF	-	TRBV6-2/TRBV6-3	TRBJ2-1	-
TGTGCCAGCAGCGTAGGTTTCGAAGAGACCCAGTACTTC	CASSVGFEETQYF	-	TRBV9	TRBJ2-5	many
TGTGCCAGCAGTAAGAACAGGGTGGTGAATGAAAAACTGTTTTTT	CASSKNRVVNEKLFF	-	TRBV27	TRBJ1-4	few
TGCAGCGTTGAACCCCCGGGTGGGCAGTACTTC	CSVEPPGGQYF	-	TRBV29-1	TRBJ2-7	many
TGTGCCAGCAGTCTAGATGCTCGTAGGGGCAATCAGCCCCAGCATTTT	CASSLDARRGNQPQHF	-	TRBV28	TRBJ1-5	many
TGTGCCAGCTCGAACGAATTAAACTCACCCCTCCACTTT	CASSNELNSPLHF	-	TRBV6-2/TRBV6-3	TRBJ1-6	many
TGCAGCGTTGGCGGCAGGTTCGGGTGCGGAGAGACCCAGTACTTC	CSVGGRFGCGETQYF	-	TRBV29-1	TRBJ2-5	few
TGTGCCATCAGCGATGGACTAGCGGGGGTGAGCACAGATACGCAGTATTTT	CAISDGLAGVSTDTQYF	TRBD2	TRBV10-3	TRBJ2-3	many
TGTGCCAGCAGCCCCGGACTAGCGGGGCTTCAAGAGACCCAGTACTTC	CASSPGLAGLQETQYF	TRBD2	TRBV7-8	TRBJ2-5	many
TGTGCCAGCCCAAAGAAGGGCAGTTCCCGCACAGATACGCAGTATTTT	CASPKKGSSRTDTQYF	-	TRBV28	TRBJ2-3	many
TGTGCCAGCTTACCGGGACAGGGGGCTGCTGGCTACACCTTC	CASLPGQGAAGYTF	TRBD1	TRBV18	TRBJ1-2	-
TGTGCCAGCAGTAGTTTCCTGACCGACAAGTTCTACAATGAGCAGTTCTTC	CASSSFLTDKFYNEQFF	-	TRBV7-8	TRBJ2-1	many
TGCAGTGCTAGACCGAGGACAGGGGTCAATTCACCCCTCCACTTT	CSARPRTGVNSPLHF	TRBD1	TRBV20-1	TRBJ1-6	many
TGCGCCAGCAACTCCATTGCAAGTAACTATGGCTACACCTTC	CASNSIASNYGYTF	-	TRBV5-1	TRBJ1-2	many
TGTGCCAGCAGTAGGGAGCAACGGGAGACCCAGTACTTC	CASSREQRETQYF	-	TRBV6-2/TRBV6-3	TRBJ2-5	many
TGTGCCAGCATGAAGGCGTGGGACTACCGACTGAACACTGAAGCTTTCTTT	CASMKAWDYRLNTEAFF	-	TRBV12-3/TRBV12-4	TRBJ1-1	many
TGTGCCATCAGTGGGAGTTGGCAGCGGGGGAGCACAGATACGCAGTATTTT	CAISGSWQRGSTDTQYF	TRBD2	TRBV10-3	TRBJ2-3	many
TGTGCCAGCAGGGACAGAGAGTCCTTCATGAACACTGAAGCTTTCTTT	CASRDRESFMNTEAFF	-	TRBV7-8	TRBJ1-1	many
TGTGCCAGTAGTACCCGACGGGAAAATTCACCCCTCCACTTT	CASSTRRENSPLHF	-	TRBV19	TRBJ1-6	many
TGTGCCAGCACGGGGGCAGGGAGAAACATTCAGTACTTC	CASTGAGRNIQYF	-	TRBV7-2	TRBJ2-4	many
TGTGCCAGCAGCGTAGACGACACAGATACGCAGTATTTT	CASSVDDTDTQYF	-	TRBV9	TRBJ2-3	many
TGTGCCAGCAGCCCTAGCGGGGGGGCGGAGAATGAGCAGTTCTTC	CASSPSGGAENEQFF	TRBD2	TRBV3-1	TRBJ2-1	many